The clone carrying this T cell receptor beta chain was counted a few times. Its antigen is currently unknown. Unique molecular identifiers were incorporated during preparation of the TCRbeta library. TCRdb itself ran the PCR reads through MiXCR, one entry per CDR3 protein. The data show over 150,000 distinct CDR3 sequences, about 6% seen once. This specimen belongs to a study of T-cell reconstitution after alpha-beta-depleted transplantation in children. Broader study findings: At one year after transplant, newly produced T cells mostly accounted for T-cell counts and diversity. Several hundred graft clones that had expanded were reportedly the source of alpha-beta T cells about two months after transplant. Day-60 TCRbeta diversity that was high in some patients was derived from surviving recipient T cells and thymic progenitors.

The origin of this receptor is a girl under three years old with combined immunodeficiency, due to receive a stem cell transplant. This specimen was PBMCs, taken before TCRalphabeta/CD19-depleted stem cell transplant.

CDR3 region: CASSSTTGFTYEQYF. CDR3 coding DNA: TGTGCCAGCAGCTCGACCACAGGGTTTACCTACGAGCAGTACTTC. The gene calls are TRBV5-4 and TRBJ2-7, with a weak D call TRBD1 (6 bases). The germline V gene has CDR1 SGHNT and CDR2 YYREEE (reference sequence). The CDR3 is 15 amino acids. Deletions cut 3 bases from V and 2 bases from J, with 15 bases between.